Listed below are T cell receptor beta chains from one sample, sequenced in a study of OX40 agonist ivuxolimab in advanced cancers. Produced via immunoSEQ multiplex PCR; TCRdb's table is partial and in-frame only. The sample includes 74,000 or so clones, approximately 85% seen only once; the top ten take under 2.5%. The sample was CD4+ or CD8+ T cells sorted from blood, taken in a trial of the OX40 agonist ivuxolimab. These receptors were taken from an adult with an advanced solid tumor such as melanoma, head and neck, liver or kidney cancer. CDR3s include the opening cysteine and the closing phenylalanine or tryptophan. Each record gives: D gene, J gene, V gene, CDR3 protein, CDR3 DNA. The D gene is left open where the match is weak.

TRBD2 | TRBJ2-1 | TRBV7-9 | CASGTSGSSYNEQFF | TGTGCCAGCGGGACTAGCGGAAGCTCCTACAATGAGCAGTTCTTC
NA | TRBJ2-5 | TRBV7-9 | CASSPQGFRETQYF | TGTGCCAGCAGCCCACAGGGTTTTCGGGAGACCCAGTACTTC
NA | TRBJ2-7 | TRBV7-7 | CASSYRAGESYEQYF | TGTGCCAGCAGCTATCGGGCAGGGGAAAGCTACGAGCAGTACTTC
NA | TRBJ2-7 | TRBV9 | CASSVGGTQPFYEQYF | TGTGCCAGCAGCGTAGGAGGGACACAACCCTTCTACGAGCAGTACTTC
TRBD2 | TRBJ2-1 | TRBV28 | CASSSTAGAYNEQFF | TGTGCCAGCAGTTCGACAGCGGGGGCTTACAATGAGCAGTTCTTC
TRBD2 | TRBJ2-4 | TRBV28 | CATVHAGGPKNIQYF | TGTGCCACCGTCCATGCGGGGGGGCCCAAAAACATTCAGTACTTC
TRBD1 | TRBJ1-5 | TRBV5-8 | CASSSDRDRFTFQPQHF | TGTGCCAGCAGCTCAGACCGGGACAGATTCACCTTTCAGCCCCAGCATTTT
NA | TRBJ2-2 | TRBV6-6 | CASSEQGPGELFF | TGTGCCAGCAGTGAGCAGGGCCCCGGGGAGCTGTTTTTT
NA | TRBJ2-5 | TRBV28 | CASSPPGRGSETQYF | TGTGCCAGCAGTCCTCCAGGACGGGGATCTGAGACCCAGTACTTC
NA | TRBJ1-2 | TRBV9 | CASSAQGYGYTF | TGTGCCAGCAGCGCACAGGGCTATGGCTACACCTTC
NA | TRBJ2-7 | TRBV6-4 | CASSDPQTRVGFLEQYF | TGTGCCAGCAGTGACCCACAAACTCGGGTAGGATTTTTGGAGCAGTACTTC
NA | TRBJ1-6 | TRBV7-2 | CASSFTSRGSYNSPLHF | TGTGCCAGCAGCTTCACAAGTCGGGGCTCCTATAATTCACCCCTCCACTTT
TRBD1 | TRBJ2-7 | TRBV5-4 | CASSSHRGTYEQYF | TGTGCCAGCAGCTCCCACAGGGGCACCTACGAGCAGTACTTC
NA | TRBJ2-2 | TRBV18 | CASSPQAGQLSPGELFF | TGTGCCAGCTCACCACAAGCAGGACAGCTCTCCCCCGGGGAGCTGTTTTTT
NA | TRBJ1-1 | TRBV18 | CATGQGSNTEAFF | TGTGCCACCGGGCAGGGGAGTAACACTGAAGCTTTCTTT
NA | TRBJ2-7 | TRBV5-1 | CASSLAARFYEQYF | TGCGCCAGCAGCTTGGCGGCGAGATTCTACGAGCAGTACTTC
NA | TRBJ2-2 | TRBV9 | CASSQAPTGANGELFF | TGTGCCAGCAGCCAAGCCCCAACCGGGGCAAACGGGGAGCTGTTTTTT
NA | TRBJ1-1 | TRBV28 | CASSPTGGMAEAFF | TGTGCCAGCAGTCCGACGGGGGGGATGGCTGAAGCTTTCTTT
TRBD2 | TRBJ2-1 | TRBV6-5 | CASSYPGGYNEQFF | TGTGCCAGCAGTTACCCCGGGGGGTACAATGAGCAGTTCTTC
TRBD1 | TRBJ1-2 | TRBV7-9 | CASSTDRGNYGYTF | TGTGCCAGCAGCACCGACAGGGGGAACTATGGCTACACCTTC
TRBD1 | TRBJ1-3 | TRBV19 | CASSIGGQAGNTIYF | TGTGCCAGTAGTATTGGGGGACAGGCGGGGAACACCATATATTTT
TRBD1 | TRBJ1-5 | TRBV2 | CASSFPGTGSNQPQHF | TGTGCCAGCAGCTTCCCCGGGACAGGGAGTAATCAGCCCCAGCATTTT